This entry lists 18 T cell receptor beta chains sequenced from one sample in a study of Ad26.COV2.S vaccination and SARS-CoV-2 variants. Repertoires were generated with immunoSEQ multiplex PCR, while TCRdb's copy carries only in-frame clones and drops some. Of hundreds of thousands of clones listed, approximately 88% were seen once; the top ten hold about 1.5%. Regarding treatment: 15 to 20 received Ad26.COV2.S at low or high dose, single or two shots; roughly five received placebo; per-sample allocation not given. On day 63 after the first injection, vaccine and placebo recipients gave samples. Sequenced material: peripheral blood, taken in a trial of Ad26.COV2.S vaccine versus placebo. The receptors were sampled from a person aged 18-60 years who received the Ad26.COV2.S COVID-19 vaccine or a placebo.

This clone has only one observation. V gene TRBV7-2 combines with J gene TRBJ2-5; the D is unclear. V was clipped by 1 base and J by 9 bases, with 12 bases between them. Germline values: CDR1 SGHTA, CDR2 FQGNSA. The CDR3 consists of 13 residues. DNA for the CDR3: TGTGCCAGCAGCTTAGAGGTGGGGTCGGCCCAGTACTTC. It encodes CASSLEVGSAQYF.

The genes are TRBV29-1 and TRBJ1-2; D remains unclear. Germline CDR1 is SQVTM and CDR2 is ANQGSEA. Deletions cut 0 bases from V and 0 bases from J, with 11 bases between. This CDR3 region has 15 residues. The CDR3 loop is CSVEDEKVANYGYTF. For the CDR3, the DNA is TGCAGCGTTGAAGATGAAAAGGTGGCTAACTATGGCTACACCTTC.

The chain combines TRBV5-1 with TRBJ2-1; 13 bases are shared with TRBD2. Germline CDR1 is SGHRS and CDR2 is YFSETQ. V lost 4 bases, J lost 6 bases, and 4 bases stayed unmatched. The CDR3 sequence is 15 residues long. The CDR3: CASSPTSGGANEQFF. The CDR3 DNA is TGCGCCAGCAGCCCCACTAGCGGGGGGGCCAATGAGCAGTTCTTC.

The V call is TRBV6-2 or TRBV6-3, the J call TRBJ2-3; 15 positions match TRBD2. The CDR3 spans 19 residues. V shed 6 bases, J shed 2 bases, and the junction held 12 bases outside the gene matches. Germline CDR1 MNHEY, CDR2 SVGEGT. Written as DNA, the CDR3 is TGTGCCAGCAGCCTGATGGGACTAGCGGGGGGCCGGGACACAGATACGCAGTATTTT. It specifies CASSLMGLAGGRDTDTQYF.

In this sample, this clone turned up once. The chain links TRBV19 to TRBJ2-4; 8 bases are a match to TRBD1. The CDR3 length is 16 residues. Germline loops: CDR1 LNHDA, CDR2 SQIVND (reference sequence). V lost 6 bases, J lost 0 bases, and 7 bases stayed unmatched. The chain's CDR3 is CASRGLTGEAKNIQYF. DNA of the CDR3: TGTGCCAGTAGGGGGTTGACAGGGGAAGCCAAAAACATTCAGTACTTC.

CDR3 coding DNA: TGTGCCAGCAGCGTAGTCGGGGGGACCTGGGATGAGCAGTTCTTC. The encoded protein is CASSVVGGTWDEQFF. This chain joins TRBV9 and TRBJ2-1, with TRBD2 matching 7 bases. CDR1 is SGDLS and CDR2 is YYNGEE in the germline V gene. V dropped 0 bases and J dropped 8; count of bases not matched to a gene: 8. The length of the CDR3 is 15 residues.

The chain uses TRBV6-5 and TRBJ2-2; D gene uncertain. Germline V gene sequence: CDR1 MNHEY, CDR2 SVGAGI. The CDR3 totals 14 residues. The V and J ends lost 4 bases and 0 bases respectively, with 6 bases between them. CDR3 loop: CASSFWANTGELFF. Written as DNA, the CDR3 is TGTGCCAGCAGTTTCTGGGCGAACACCGGGGAGCTGTTTTTT.

The CDR3 spells CASSFGAGNQPQHF. CDR3 nucleotide sequence: TGTGCCAGCAGTTTCGGGGCAGGCAATCAGCCCCAGCATTTT. This chain uses TRBV27 with TRBJ1-5; D is possibly TRBD1 (5 bases). Germline V CDR1 and CDR2: MNHEY, SMNVEV (reference sequence). CDR3 length equals 14 residues. V dropped 3 bases and J dropped 2 bases, with 8 bases sitting between them.

The chain employs TRBV30 and TRBJ2-6; D is perhaps TRBD1 (5 bases). The CDR3 extends over 15 amino acids. The V gene lost 2 bases and the J gene lost 0 bases, with 8 bases spanning the gap. Germline assignment: CDR1 GTSNPN and CDR2 SVGIG (reference sequence). The DNA of the CDR3 is TGTGCCTGGAGTACAGGCTTCTCTGGGGCCAACGTCCTGACTTTC. Translated, it gives CAWSTGFSGANVLTF.

The chain couples TRBV4-2 to TRBJ2-5, with 8 bases matching TRBD2. CDR1 is LGHNA, CDR2 YNFKEQ, per germline. Unmatched junction bases numbered 5, after V lost 6 bases and J lost 5 bases. There are 13 residues in the CDR3. CDR3: CASRGTSGETQYF. The CDR3 DNA follows: TGTGCCAGCAGAGGGACTAGTGGGGAGACCCAGTACTTC.

The chain uses TRBV5-4 and TRBJ2-2; 13 nucleotides match TRBD2. This CDR3 is built from 19 residues. In germline, CDR1 is SGHNT, CDR2 YYREEE (reference sequence). V lost 3 bases and J lost 4; bases outside the gene matches: 12. This CDR3 is CASSSYRTSGSSGTGELFF. The DNA for the CDR3 is TGTGCCAGCAGCTCCTATCGGACTAGCGGGAGTTCGGGCACCGGGGAGCTGTTTTTT.

The chain couples TRBV6-1 to TRBJ2-3, with a weak D call TRBD1 (6 bases). Germline assignment: CDR1 MNHNS and CDR2 SASEGT. The germline V and J ends were trimmed by 1 base and 2 bases, with 13 bases remaining between them. The CDR3 extends over 16 amino acids. The CDR3 DNA is TGTGCCAGCAGTGAAGAAGGGGACACCTACACAGATACGCAGTATTTT. It is translated as CASSEEGDTYTDTQYF.

J is TRBJ2-5 and V is TRBV11-2; D is unresolved. This CDR3 is built from 13 residues. With 1 base removed from V and 5 bases from J, the gap between germline ends came to 8 bases. The V gene's germline CDR1 is SGHAT and CDR2 FQNNGV. DNA for the CDR3: TGTGCCAGCAGCTTAGGTACGCGGGAGACCCAGTACTTC. Its translation: CASSLGTRETQYF.

The chain carries TRBV15 and TRBJ2-2; TRBD2 matches 7 bases. The CDR3 runs to 16 residues. The germline gives CDR1 LNHNV, CDR2 YYDKDF (reference sequence). With 4 bases clipped from V and 1 base from J, the junction kept 6 bases outside the gene matches. DNA for the CDR3: TGTGCCACCAGCACCCCGGGAGGTGGGAACACCGGGGAGCTGTTTTTT. This sequence encodes CATSTPGGGNTGELFF.

This clone was seen only once. A junction end diverges from the germline sequence, so it may reflect a read error. The V call is TRBV6-5, the J call TRBJ2-1; weak D call: TRBD1 (5 bases). The CDR3 is 15 amino acids. CDR1 and CDR2 from the germline V gene are MNHEY and SVGAGI. CDR3 residues: CASRYLTLTGNEQFF. CDR3 nucleotides: TGTGCCAGCCGTTACCTAACCCTTACAGGCAATGAGCAGTTCTTC.

This sequence joins TRBV9 and TRBJ2-7, with D uncertain. V dropped 4 bases and J dropped 7 bases, with 21 bases sitting between them. CDR1 and CDR2 from the germline V gene are SGDLS and YYNGEE. The CDR3 spans 15 residues. CDR3 sequence: CASSPGSNGRWEQYF. The CDR3 bases are TGTGCCAGCAGCCCCGGGTCAAACGGCCGCTGGGAGCAGTACTTC.

This sequence joins TRBV7-9 and TRBJ1-1; 10 nucleotides line up with TRBD1. In germline, CDR1 is SEHNR, CDR2 FQNEAQ (reference sequence). Trimming at V came to 5 bases and at J to 13 bases, leaving 4 bases not matched to a gene. CDR3 length: 11 residues. The CDR3 DNA is TGTGCCAGCAGCCGCGGACAGGGGGATTTCTTT. This encodes CASSRGQGDFF.

The genes are TRBV9 and TRBJ1-6; D uncertain. Germline CDR1 and CDR2: SGDLS and YYNGEE. The V end lost 0 bases, the J end lost 9 bases, and 10 bases lay between the germline ends. The CDR3 runs 14 residues. DNA for the CDR3: TGTGCCAGCAGCGTAGAAGGTACAAGTTCACCCCTCCACTTT. Translating gives CASSVEGTSSPLHF.